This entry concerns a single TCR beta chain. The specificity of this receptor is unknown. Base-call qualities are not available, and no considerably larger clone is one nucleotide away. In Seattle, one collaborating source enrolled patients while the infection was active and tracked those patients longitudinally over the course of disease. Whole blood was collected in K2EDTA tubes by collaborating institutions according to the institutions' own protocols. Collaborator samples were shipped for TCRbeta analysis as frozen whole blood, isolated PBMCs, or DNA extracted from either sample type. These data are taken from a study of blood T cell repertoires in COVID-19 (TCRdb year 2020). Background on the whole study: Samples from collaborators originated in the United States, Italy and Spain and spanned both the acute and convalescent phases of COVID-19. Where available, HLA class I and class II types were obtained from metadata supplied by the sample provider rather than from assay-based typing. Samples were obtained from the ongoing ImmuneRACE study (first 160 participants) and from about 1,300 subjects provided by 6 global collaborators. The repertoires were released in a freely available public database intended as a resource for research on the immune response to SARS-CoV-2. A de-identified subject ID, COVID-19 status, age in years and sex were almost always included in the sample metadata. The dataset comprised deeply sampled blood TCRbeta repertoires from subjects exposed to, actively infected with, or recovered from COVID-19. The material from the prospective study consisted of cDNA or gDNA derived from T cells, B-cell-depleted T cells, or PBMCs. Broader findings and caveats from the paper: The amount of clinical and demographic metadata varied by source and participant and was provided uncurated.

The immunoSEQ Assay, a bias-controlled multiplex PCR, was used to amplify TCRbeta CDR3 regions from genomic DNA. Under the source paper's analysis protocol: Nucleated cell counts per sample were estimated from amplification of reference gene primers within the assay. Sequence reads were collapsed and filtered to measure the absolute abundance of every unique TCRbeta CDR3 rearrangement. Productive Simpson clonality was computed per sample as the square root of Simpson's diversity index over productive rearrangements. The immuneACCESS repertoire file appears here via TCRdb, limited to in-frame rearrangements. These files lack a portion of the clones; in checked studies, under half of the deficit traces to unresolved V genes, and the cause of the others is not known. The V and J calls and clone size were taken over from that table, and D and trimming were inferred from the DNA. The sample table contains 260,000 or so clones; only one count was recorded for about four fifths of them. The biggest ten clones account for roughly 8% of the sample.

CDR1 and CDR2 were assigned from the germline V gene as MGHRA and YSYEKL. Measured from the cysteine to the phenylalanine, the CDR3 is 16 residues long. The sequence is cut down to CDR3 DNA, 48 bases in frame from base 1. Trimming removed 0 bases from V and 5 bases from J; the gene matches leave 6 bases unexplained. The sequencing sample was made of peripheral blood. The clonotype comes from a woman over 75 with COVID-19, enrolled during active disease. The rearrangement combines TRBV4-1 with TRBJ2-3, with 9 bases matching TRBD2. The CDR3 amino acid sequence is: CASSQDWLAGRDTQYF. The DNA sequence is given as TGCGCCAGCAGCCAAGATTGGCTAGCGGGGAGAGATACGCAGTATTTT.